The 12 T cell receptor beta chains presented below share a single source sample, sequenced in a study of T cells and copy number aberrations in small-cell lung cancer. Here immunoSEQ multiplex PCR was the method, and the copy in TCRdb shows in-frame clones only, minus some. This sample yields over 6,500 clones, of which roughly four fifths are seen a single time; about 4.5% belongs to the top ten. Sequencing was carried out using normal tissue next to the tumor. The source is a woman between 45 and 65 years old with small cell lung cancer.

This rearrangement joins TRBV6-5 to TRBJ2-5; 8 bases line up with TRBD2. The CDR3 loop spans 14 amino acids. The germline gives CDR1 MNHEY, CDR2 SVGAGI. With 2 bases clipped from V and 2 bases from J, the junction kept 1 base outside the gene matches. The chain's CDR3 is CASSYSGSQETQYF. The DNA for the CDR3 is TGTGCCAGCAGTTACAGCGGGAGTCAAGAGACCCAGTACTTC.

The gene calls are TRBV30 and TRBJ2-2; 10 bases fit TRBD1. This CDR3 has 13 residues. Germline V gene data show CDR1 as GTSNPN and CDR2 as SVGIG (reference sequence). The chain's CDR3 is CATGTGVAGELFF. The CDR3 DNA reads as TGTGCGACCGGGACAGGGGTCGCCGGGGAGCTGTTTTTT.

This clone turned up a few times. J is TRBJ2-1 and V is TRBV19; the D call may be TRBD1 or TRBD2 (5 bases each). Germline loops: CDR1 LNHDA, CDR2 SQIVND (reference sequence). The CDR3 runs 13 residues. V was shortened by 5 bases and J by 5 bases, with 10 bases between the two germline ends. The CDR3 nucleotides read TGTGCCAGTAGTCCTAGCAGGGACAATGAGCAGTTCTTC. Its protein product is CASSPSRDNEQFF. The whole variable domain, filled in from reference TRBV19 and TRBJ2-1, reads DGGITQSPKYLFRKEGQNVTLSCEQNLNHDAMYWYRQDPGQGLRLIYYSQIVNDFQKGDIAEGYSVSREKKESFPLTVTSAQKNPTAFYLCASSPSRDNEQFFGPGTRLTVL.

The chain recombines TRBV27 with TRBJ2-3; TRBD2 agrees at 10 bases. The length of the CDR3 is 14 residues. CDR1 is MNHEY, CDR2 SMNVEV, per germline (reference sequence). The V gene end was trimmed by 4 bases and the J gene end by 3 bases; junction bases not matched to a gene: 1. CDR3 DNA: TGTGCCAGCAGTTGGACTAGCGGAACAGATACGCAGTATTTT. This codes for CASSWTSGTDTQYF.

The chain has TRBV9 and TRBJ2-1, with D hard to call. Germline V CDR1 and CDR2: SGDLS, YYNGEE. The CDR3 is made up of 12 amino acids. Deletions cut 3 bases from V and 6 bases from J, with 7 bases between. The DNA of the CDR3 is TGTGCCAGCAGCGCTACTGGCAATGAGCAGTTCTTC. Its translation: CASSATGNEQFF.

The chain employs TRBV15 and TRBJ2-1; D is possibly TRBD2 (6 bases). CDR1 is LNHNV and CDR2 is YYDKDF in the germline V gene (reference sequence). V lost 0 bases, J lost 4 bases, and 13 bases lay in between. CDR3 size: 16 residues. CDR3 nucleotide sequence: TGTGCCACCAGCAGAGAGCGGGACCCATTGTACAATGAGCAGTTCTTC. Translating it yields CATSRERDPLYNEQFF. The complete variable domain, with remaining parts taken from reference TRBV15 and TRBJ2-1, reads DAMVIQNPRYQVTQFGKPVTLSCSQTLNHNVMYWYQQKSSQAPKLLFHYYDKDFNNEADTPDNFQSRRPNTSFCFLDIRSPGLGDTAMYLCATSRERDPLYNEQFFGPGTRLTVL.

For this clone: Distinct nucleotide sequences in the sample also encode this CDR3. This sequence joins TRBV4-2 and TRBJ1-1; 10 bases fit TRBD1. V was clipped by 1 base and J by 4 bases; unmatched bases: 6. Germline lookup yields CDR1 LGHNA and CDR2 YNFKEQ. This CDR3 comprises 16 residues. In nucleotides, the CDR3 is TGTGCCAGCAGCCAAGCCGCGACAGGGGGCTTCACTGAAGCTTTCTTT. This gives the protein CASSQAATGGFTEAFF.

This clone was picked up one time. The V gene is TRBV18, the J gene TRBJ1-1, with unresolved D. Germline V gives CDR1 KGHSH, CDR2 LQKENI. V shed 3 bases and J shed 1 base, with 12 bases lying between them. The CDR3 extends over 15 amino acids. The CDR3 region is CASSPLPKSNTEAFF. As DNA, the CDR3 is TGTGCCAGCTCACCCCTCCCTAAGTCGAACACTGAAGCTTTCTTT.

This sequence joins TRBV9 and TRBJ2-1, with a tentative D call TRBD1 (5 bases). The V end lost 0 bases, the J end lost 5 bases, and 18 bases lay between the germline ends. The CDR3 consists of 17 residues. CDR1 is SGDLS, CDR2 YYNGEE, per germline. CDR3 sequence: CASSVDLRQGIDNEQFF. CDR3 in DNA: TGTGCCAGCAGCGTAGATCTTAGGCAGGGAATAGACAATGAGCAGTTCTTC.

The CDR3 protein is CASSASWGASYEQYF. The CDR3, as DNA: TGTGCCAGTAGCGCGTCGTGGGGGGCCTCCTACGAGCAGTACTTC. The gene calls are TRBV19 and TRBJ2-7; D is possibly TRBD1 or TRBD2 (6 bases each). The germline V and J ends were trimmed by 6 bases and 0 bases, with 15 bases remaining between them. The CDR3 is 15 amino acids. The germline CDR1 and CDR2 sequences are LNHDA and SQIVND (reference sequence).

The J gene is TRBJ2-3, the V gene TRBV12-5, with TRBD2 identical over 7 bases. The CDR3 extends over 16 amino acids. The V and J ends lost 5 bases and 2 bases, in that order; junction bases with no gene match: 10. Germline CDR1 LGHNT, CDR2 FRNRAP. The CDR3 sequence is CASGPGRRGDTDTQYF. In DNA, the CDR3 is TGTGCTAGTGGTCCCGGTCGTCGGGGGGACACAGATACGCAGTATTTT.

The CDR3: CASSLVVAGGEQYF. In DNA, the CDR3 is TGCGCCAGCAGCCTAGTGGTAGCGGGAGGTGAGCAGTACTTC. The chain combines TRBV4-3 with TRBJ2-7; TRBD2 aligns across 10 bases. V gave up 4 bases and J gave up 7 bases; unmatched junction bases: 7. CDR3 length: 14 residues. From germline, CDR1 is LGHNA and CDR2 YSLEER.